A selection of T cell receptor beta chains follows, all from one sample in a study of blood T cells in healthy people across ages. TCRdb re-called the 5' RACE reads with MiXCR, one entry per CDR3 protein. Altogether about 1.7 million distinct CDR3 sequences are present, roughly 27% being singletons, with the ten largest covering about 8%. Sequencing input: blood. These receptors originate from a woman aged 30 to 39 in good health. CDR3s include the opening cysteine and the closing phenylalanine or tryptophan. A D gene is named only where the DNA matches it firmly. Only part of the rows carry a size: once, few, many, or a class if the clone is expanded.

TGCAGCGTTGAAGAGGGCAGCAACTCCTACGAGCAGTACTTC,CSVEEGSNSYEQYF,-,TRBJ2-7,-,TRBV29-1
TGTGCCAGCAGCTTATCTAGCGGGATTGGGGAGACCCAGTACTTC,CASSLSSGIGETQYF,many,TRBJ2-5,TRBD2,TRBV7-2
TGTGCCAGCTCCTCCGTGTTTAACAATGAGCAGTTCTTC,CASSSVFNNEQFF,-,TRBJ2-1,-,TRBV28
TGTGCCAGCAGCTTTTTTCCTTTCCGAGGGTACGAGCAGTACTTC,CASSFFPFRGYEQYF,few,TRBJ2-7,-,TRBV7-6
TGTGCCAGCAGCTTAACCCGGGTTCCGAATGAGCAGTTCTTC,CASSLTRVPNEQFF,-,TRBJ2-1,-,TRBV7-2
TGTGCCAGCAGCCAAGAGAGACCTAGCGGAGAACCTTACAATGAGCAGTTCTTC,CASSQERPSGEPYNEQFF,many,TRBJ2-1,TRBD2,TRBV3-1
TGCAGTGCCCCCGCGATAGCGGGCCCGAACGTGTACGAGCAGTACTTC,CSAPAIAGPNVYEQYF,-,TRBJ2-7,TRBD2,TRBV20-1
TGTGCCAGCAGCCTCAGCGACAGGGGAAACACTGAAGCTTTCTTT,CASSLSDRGNTEAFF,few,TRBJ1-1,TRBD1,TRBV3-1
TGTGCCAGCAGCTTATACGCGGAATCGGGTGAAGCTTTCTTT,CASSLYAESGEAFF,-,TRBJ1-1,-,TRBV13
TGCAGCGTCCTGTCTGGGGCAGATACGCAGTATTTT,CSVLSGADTQYF,-,TRBJ2-3,-,TRBV29-1
TGCAGTGCTAAGGAGCCGGTGAGCACAGATACGCAGTATTTT,CSAKEPVSTDTQYF,few,TRBJ2-3,-,TRBV20-1
TGTGCCAGCAGCTTGCGACAGGGCGGAAAGGAGCAGTACTTC,CASSLRQGGKEQYF,few,TRBJ2-7,TRBD1,TRBV5-6
TGTGCCAGCAGCCAGCTCTCAGGGGACACGCCCCAGCATTTT,CASSQLSGDTPQHF,-,TRBJ1-5,-,TRBV3-1
TGCGCCAGCAGCCCCACACAGGGAACTTATCAGCCCCAGCATTTT,CASSPTQGTYQPQHF,few,TRBJ1-5,-,TRBV4-1
TGCAGCCTTAAAGGACTAGCTCAAGAGACCCAGTACTTC,CSLKGLAQETQYF,many,TRBJ2-5,TRBD2,TRBV29-1
TGTGCCAGCAGGTCATCCGGGACAGGTACGCAGTATTTT,CASRSSGTGTQYF,few,TRBJ2-3,TRBD1,TRBV3-1
TGTGCCAGCAGTTACTCGAGTGGCGGCCAGGGGCGTCGGGGCTACACCTTC,CASSYSSGGQGRRGYTF,few,TRBJ1-2,-,TRBV6-5
TGTGCCAGCAGCCAACAGGCGATCGCGGTGACAGATACGCAGTATTTT,CASSQQAIAVTDTQYF,few,TRBJ2-3,-,TRBV14
TGTGCCAGCAGCTTAGGGTCGGGGATAGGGGAGACCCAGTACTTC,CASSLGSGIGETQYF,-,TRBJ2-5,-,TRBV11-2
TGTGCCAGCAGTTCCCCGGAGCAGAACACTGAAGCTTTCTTT,CASSSPEQNTEAFF,-,TRBJ1-1,-,TRBV6-6
TGCAGTGCTAGCAGGAGGACTGAAGCTTTCTTT,CSASRRTEAFF,-,TRBJ1-1,-,TRBV20-1
TGTGCCAGCAGCTGGACTAGCGGGAACGAAGATACGCAGTATTTT,CASSWTSGNEDTQYF,few,TRBJ2-3,TRBD2,TRBV11-2
TGCAGCGTTGACAGGGGCGGGAGAAAGGAGACCCAGTACTTC,CSVDRGGRKETQYF,many,TRBJ2-5,-,TRBV29-1
TGTGCCAGCAGTGCTTGGGGGTCCTCTGGGGCCAACGTCCTGACTTTC,CASSAWGSSGANVLTF,-,TRBJ2-6,-,TRBV6-6
TGTGCCAGCAGCTTAGTAGGAGTTTATAGCAATCAGCCCCAGCATTTT,CASSLVGVYSNQPQHF,-,TRBJ1-5,-,TRBV7-9
TGTGCTAGTGGTTTGTCAGGGGGGCAAGAGACCCAGTACTTC,CASGLSGGQETQYF,many,TRBJ2-5,-,TRBV12-5
TGCAGTGCTAGGGGCCTCGACAGGGGGCTAGGAAACACCATATATTTT,CSARGLDRGLGNTIYF,few,TRBJ1-3,TRBD1,TRBV20-1
TGTGCCAGCAGCTTAACAGGAGGGGGATTAAGCTCCTACAATGAGCAGTTCTTC,CASSLTGGGLSSYNEQFF,many,TRBJ2-1,-,TRBV7-3
TGCAGTGCTAGCTCCCCTTTAGGGGCGTATTTGGAAGATACGCAGTATTTT,CSASSPLGAYLEDTQYF,once,TRBJ2-3,-,TRBV20-1
TGTGCCAGCAGCGCTGGGCCTGGTAGGGACACTGAAGCTTTCTTT,CASSAGPGRDTEAFF,few,TRBJ1-1,-,TRBV9
TGTGCCAGCAGCTCGAGCGGGGGGCTCGGTGAGCAGTTCTTC,CASSSSGGLGEQFF,-,TRBJ2-1,TRBD2,TRBV7-2
TGTGCCACCAGTCCTAGAATTGGGACTGGTGGGGCTTACGAGCAGTACTTC,CATSPRIGTGGAYEQYF,many,TRBJ2-7,-,TRBV24-1
TGTGCCAGCAGCCGCCCCGGGGGACAGGGGGCTCATGGCTACACCTTC,CASSRPGGQGAHGYTF,-,TRBJ1-2,TRBD1,TRBV3-1
TGTGCCAGCAGCGAACAGTCTAACTATGGCTACACCTTC,CASSEQSNYGYTF,few,TRBJ1-2,-,TRBV3-1
TGTGCCAGCAGCTTAATTACCGATAACACCGGGGAGCTGTTTTTT,CASSLITDNTGELFF,once,TRBJ2-2,-,TRBV7-9
TGTGCCAGCAGCTTACGGAGAGGGAGCGAGCAGTACTTC,CASSLRRGSEQYF,few,TRBJ2-7,-,TRBV13
TGTGCCAGCAGTTTATTAGGCGAGCGGGCTAAAAACATTCAGTACTTC,CASSLLGERAKNIQYF,-,TRBJ2-4,-,TRBV28
TGTGCCACCAGTGAGCCGGCGGGCGGCTACACCTTC,CATSEPAGGYTF,-,TRBJ1-2,-,TRBV24-1
TGCAGTGGGATGGACAGGGAGAGCAAGCAGTACTTC,CSGMDRESKQYF,few,TRBJ2-7,TRBD1,TRBV20-1
TGTGCCAGCAGCTCCCCCACCGTGGATACGCAGTATTTT,CASSSPTVDTQYF,few,TRBJ2-3,-,TRBV7-2
TGCGCCAGCAGCTTGGTCTCGGCAGGCGACACTGAAGCTTTCTTT,CASSLVSAGDTEAFF,-,TRBJ1-1,-,TRBV5-1
TGCGCCAGCGGGAGACAGGGGACCCTCAATGGCCCCTACGAGCAGTACTTC,CASGRQGTLNGPYEQYF,-,TRBJ2-7,TRBD1,TRBV5-1
TGCTCCAGCAGCTTGGCCGGGGCCAGAGAAGAGACCCAGTACTTC,CSSSLAGAREETQYF,-,TRBJ2-5,-,TRBV5-1
TGTGCCAGCAGCTCAATTGAGACTACAGGGTATGAGCAGTTCTTC,CASSSIETTGYEQFF,-,TRBJ2-1,-,TRBV5-5
TGCAGTGCTCCCCGGGCAGGGGGTCCCAATCAGCCCCAGCATTTT,CSAPRAGGPNQPQHF,few,TRBJ1-5,TRBD1,TRBV20-1
TGTGCCTGGAGTGTATTCGGCGTAAATGAGCAGTTCTTC,CAWSVFGVNEQFF,-,TRBJ2-1,-,TRBV30
TGTGCCAGCAGTGTACGTGGAGGCTACGAGCAGTACTTC,CASSVRGGYEQYF,many,TRBJ2-7,-,TRBV27
TGTGCCACCAGCAAGACAGGTGAAGCTTTCTTT,CATSKTGEAFF,-,TRBJ1-1,-,TRBV15